Listed below are T cell receptor beta chains from one sample, sequenced in a study of shared clonotypes between healthy human individuals. Clones were read by immunoSEQ multiplex PCR, and TCRdb kept only the in-frame ones, dropping some. The sample has about 700,000 clones; about 90% are singletons. Input material: naive CD8+ T cells sorted from blood. The receptors shown here come from a man younger than 40 in good health. Each CDR3 is given with its conserved first and last residue. The D gene is left open where the match is weak. The listing skips clone size in some rows; elsewhere it reads once, few, many or a size class.

d_gene: TRBD1; v_gene: TRBV6-9; abundance: -; j_gene: TRBJ2-1; CDR3nt: TGTGCCAGCAGCCGTTACACACAGGGGCCCATCGATTTCTACAATGAGCAGTTCTTC; CDR3aa: CASSRYTQGPIDFYNEQFF
d_gene: -; v_gene: TRBV15; abundance: -; j_gene: TRBJ1-1; CDR3nt: TGTGCCACCAGCAGAGATGGAGGGGACACTGAAGCTTTCTTT; CDR3aa: CATSRDGGDTEAFF
d_gene: -; v_gene: TRBV28; abundance: -; j_gene: TRBJ2-7; CDR3nt: TGTGCCAGCAGTTCGACTTCTTTAGCGGTGAGCTCCTACGAGCAGTACTTC; CDR3aa: CASSSTSLAVSSYEQYF
d_gene: TRBD2; v_gene: TRBV6-1; abundance: few; j_gene: TRBJ2-1; CDR3nt: TGTGCCAGCAGTGCCGGGACTAGCGGGAGGAGCTCCTACAATGAGCAGTTCTTC; CDR3aa: CASSAGTSGRSSYNEQFF
d_gene: -; v_gene: TRBV11-2; abundance: -; j_gene: TRBJ1-2; CDR3nt: TGTGCCAGCAGCTTAAGGCCGGGCCTCGGGCGCTATGGCTACACCTTC; CDR3aa: CASSLRPGLGRYGYTF
d_gene: -; v_gene: TRBV27; abundance: once; j_gene: TRBJ2-7; CDR3nt: TGTGCCAGCAGTGCGTTCGGGGCAAGCTACGAGCAGTACTTC; CDR3aa: CASSAFGASYEQYF
d_gene: -; v_gene: TRBV10-1; abundance: -; j_gene: TRBJ1-5; CDR3nt: TGCGCCAGTTCCAGTGGGGAAGGCAATCAGCCCCAGCATTTT; CDR3aa: CASSSGEGNQPQHF
d_gene: -; v_gene: TRBV9; abundance: -; j_gene: TRBJ1-3; CDR3nt: TGTGCCAGCAGCGTGGGGGATTTCTCTGGAAACACCATATATTTT; CDR3aa: CASSVGDFSGNTIYF
d_gene: -; v_gene: TRBV7-9; abundance: -; j_gene: TRBJ2-2; CDR3nt: TGTGCCAGCCTGGTCCCCGTGGACACCGGGGAGCTGTTTTTT; CDR3aa: CASLVPVDTGELFF
d_gene: -; v_gene: TRBV30; abundance: -; j_gene: TRBJ2-7; CDR3nt: TGTGCCTGGAGGGGAGTGACCTCCTATTCCTACGAGCAGTACTTC; CDR3aa: CAWRGVTSYSYEQYF
d_gene: -; v_gene: TRBV5-4; abundance: -; j_gene: TRBJ2-1; CDR3nt: TGTGCCAGCAGCTTGACGAGGGTTTCCCCCTACAATGAGCAGTTCTTC; CDR3aa: CASSLTRVSPYNEQFF
d_gene: -; v_gene: TRBV7-6; abundance: -; j_gene: TRBJ2-7; CDR3nt: TGTGCCAGCAGCTTAAATCCCTTCGGCGGGCAAGAGCAGTACTTC; CDR3aa: CASSLNPFGGQEQYF
d_gene: TRBD2; v_gene: TRBV7-9; abundance: -; j_gene: TRBJ2-1; CDR3nt: TGTGCCAGCAGCTATAGGACTAGCGGGAGTATGAATGAGCAGTTCTTC; CDR3aa: CASSYRTSGSMNEQFF
d_gene: TRBD2; v_gene: TRBV10-2; abundance: -; j_gene: TRBJ2-1; CDR3nt: TGCGCCAGCAGTGAGCCCTCGGGGCGGGAGCCACAGATTGAGCAGTTCTTC; CDR3aa: CASSEPSGREPQIEQFF
d_gene: -; v_gene: TRBV6-5; abundance: -; j_gene: TRBJ2-7; CDR3nt: TGTGCCAGCAGTCATACAGGGACTACCTACGAGCAGTACTTC; CDR3aa: CASSHTGTTYEQYF
d_gene: -; v_gene: TRBV27; abundance: -; j_gene: TRBJ1-1; CDR3nt: TGTGCCAGCAGCGGACTGGGTGGTATCACTGAAGCTTTCTTT; CDR3aa: CASSGLGGITEAFF
d_gene: TRBD2; v_gene: TRBV7-2; abundance: -; j_gene: TRBJ2-3; CDR3nt: TGTGCCAGCAGCTTAGTGACTAGCGAGTTTGAGTATACGCAGTATTTT; CDR3aa: CASSLVTSEFEYTQYF
d_gene: TRBD1; v_gene: TRBV27; abundance: -; j_gene: TRBJ2-7; CDR3nt: TGTGCCAGCAGTTTGGGGGACAGAACCTACGAGCAGTACTTC; CDR3aa: CASSLGDRTYEQYF
d_gene: -; v_gene: TRBV4-1; abundance: -; j_gene: TRBJ2-1; CDR3nt: TGCGCCAGCAGCCCCCATATTGATAATGAGCAGTTCTTC; CDR3aa: CASSPHIDNEQFF
d_gene: TRBD2; v_gene: TRBV7-2; abundance: -; j_gene: TRBJ2-1; CDR3nt: TGTGCCAGCAGCCCCGGGACTAGCGGGAGGGCGATTAATGAGCAGTTCTTC; CDR3aa: CASSPGTSGRAINEQFF
d_gene: TRBD2; v_gene: TRBV30; abundance: -; j_gene: TRBJ2-5; CDR3nt: TGTGCCGGGTCGGGGGGAGCGGCCCAGTACTTC; CDR3aa: CAGSGGAAQYF
d_gene: -; v_gene: TRBV7-9; abundance: -; j_gene: TRBJ2-7; CDR3nt: TGTGCCAGCAGGCCCCGGGGTAGCTACGAGCAGTACTTC; CDR3aa: CASRPRGSYEQYF
d_gene: -; v_gene: TRBV27; abundance: -; j_gene: TRBJ1-1; CDR3nt: TGTGCCAGCAGTCCAAAAATGAACACTGAAGCTTTCTTT; CDR3aa: CASSPKMNTEAFF
d_gene: -; v_gene: TRBV7-8; abundance: -; j_gene: TRBJ2-3; CDR3nt: TGTGCCAGCAGCCCCAAAGGATACAGGGAGCGAGACACAGATACGCAGTATTTT; CDR3aa: CASSPKGYRERDTDTQYF
d_gene: TRBD1; v_gene: TRBV11-2; abundance: -; j_gene: TRBJ2-7; CDR3nt: TGTGCCAGCAGCTTAAGACAGGGCTACGAGCAGTACTTC; CDR3aa: CASSLRQGYEQYF
d_gene: TRBD2; v_gene: TRBV9; abundance: -; j_gene: TRBJ2-1; CDR3nt: TGTGCCAGCAGCGTAGGTACTAGCGGGAGGCCGGATGAGCAGTTCTTC; CDR3aa: CASSVGTSGRPDEQFF
d_gene: -; v_gene: TRBV29-1; abundance: -; j_gene: TRBJ2-1; CDR3nt: TGCAGCGTTGAACTAGCGCCAGAGCAGTTCTTC; CDR3aa: CSVELAPEQFF
d_gene: TRBD1; v_gene: TRBV29-1; abundance: -; j_gene: TRBJ1-2; CDR3nt: TGCAGCGTTGAAGACGGGACAGGGCACAACTATGGCTACACCTTC; CDR3aa: CSVEDGTGHNYGYTF
d_gene: -; v_gene: TRBV29-1; abundance: -; j_gene: TRBJ2-2; CDR3nt: TGCAGCGCCGGCCGGACTGGGAAGACCGGGGAGCTGTTTTTT; CDR3aa: CSAGRTGKTGELFF